Listed here are 9 T cell receptor beta chains from one sample, sequenced in a study of blood T cell repertoires in COVID-19. Repertoires were generated with immunoSEQ multiplex PCR, while TCRdb's copy carries only in-frame clones and drops some. The sample includes 390,000 or so clones, more than 80% of them seen just once. Sequencing used peripheral blood. These receptors all stem from a woman aged 25 to 39 with active or convalescent COVID-19.

The V and J genes are TRBV6-6 and TRBJ1-1, with D uncertain. CDR3 length: 17 residues. CDR1 and CDR2 (germline): MNHNY, SVGAGI (reference sequence). The germline V and J ends were trimmed by 5 bases and 1 base, with 20 bases remaining between them. The CDR3 sequence is CASSPKATTQRNTEAFF. CDR3 in DNA: TGTGCCAGCAGTCCAAAAGCTACGACACAGAGGAACACTGAAGCTTTCTTT.

The V and J genes are TRBV19 and TRBJ2-3; TRBD2 matches 9 bases. CDR3 length: 16 residues. The germline V gene has CDR1 LNHDA and CDR2 SQIVND (reference sequence). Trimming at V came to 1 base and at J to 6 bases, leaving 8 bases not matched to a gene. CDR3 residues: CASSIVELAGSDTQYF. The CDR3 nucleotides read TGTGCCAGTAGTATAGTTGAACTAGCGGGCTCCGATACGCAGTATTTT.

V and J are TRBV11-2 and TRBJ2-5; D might be TRBD2 (5 bases). The V gene lost 4 bases and the J gene lost 5 bases, with 8 bases spanning the gap. CDR1 and CDR2 (germline): SGHAT, FQNNGV. The length of the CDR3 is 12 residues. The CDR3 DNA follows: TGTGCCAGCAGCTCTACGGGGGAGACCCAGTACTTC. This encodes CASSSTGETQYF.

The rearrangement links TRBV7-8 to TRBJ1-5; the D gene is possibly TRBD1 (5 bases). The germline V gene encodes CDR1 SGHVS and CDR2 FQNEAQ. The CDR3 is 15 residues long. V was pared by 6 bases and J by 7 bases, with 19 bases between. The CDR3 DNA sequence: TGTGCCAGCAGTCTTAGAACGGGGGTAGACCAGCCCCAGCATTTT. It translates to CASSLRTGVDQPQHF.

V is TRBV7-9 and J is TRBJ2-5; a weak D match, TRBD1 (6 bases). Germline CDR1 reads SEHNR; CDR2 reads FQNEAQ (reference sequence). The length of the CDR3 is 13 residues. V was trimmed by 1 base and J by 5 bases, leaving 8 bases between them. CDR3 DNA: TGTGCCAGCAGCTTAGAGAGGGGGGAGACCCAGTACTTC. It yields the protein CASSLERGETQYF.

This clone was seen once. V and J are TRBV7-9 and TRBJ2-3; TRBD2 agrees at 13 bases. The ends lost 4 bases at V and 5 bases at J; junction bases unmatched: 9. CDR3 size: 17 residues. CDR1 is SEHNR, CDR2 FQNEAQ, per germline (reference sequence). The chain's CDR3 is CASSSLGLAGALDTQYF. In DNA, the CDR3 is TGTGCCAGCAGCTCTTTAGGACTAGCGGGGGCATTAGATACGCAGTATTTT.

The chain uses TRBV19 and TRBJ2-3, with D maybe TRBD1 (6 bases). The CDR3 has 14 amino acids. Looked up from germline, CDR1 is LNHDA and CDR2 is SQIVND (reference sequence). Trimming removed 10 bases at V and 2 bases at J, with 16 bases between. The CDR3 region has the DNA TGTGCCACTGAGGGGGAGACCGACACAGATACGCAGTATTTT. The encoded protein is CATEGETDTDTQYF.

The chain carries TRBV5-4 and TRBJ2-2; D is possibly TRBD2 (5 bases). This CDR3 is 15 amino acids long. V was clipped by 0 bases and J by 5 bases, with 11 bases between them. CDR1 and CDR2 from the germline V gene are SGHNT and YYREEE (reference sequence). In DNA, the CDR3 is TGTGCCAGCAGCTTGGACCCCACTAGAACCGGGGAGCTGTTTTTT. Translation gives CASSLDPTRTGELFF.

The CDR3 here is CASRRQGGGLNTEAFF. Written as DNA, the CDR3 is TGTGCCAGTAGACGACAGGGAGGAGGGTTGAACACTGAAGCTTTCTTT. This rearrangement joins TRBV19 to TRBJ1-1; 7 nucleotides agree with TRBD1. The ends lost 6 bases at V and 0 bases at J; junction bases unmatched: 10. There are 16 residues in the CDR3. CDR1 is LNHDA and CDR2 is SQIVND in the germline V gene (reference sequence).